This T cell receptor (beta chain) was documented in a study of cytomegalovirus exposure and HLA in healthy donors. General study points: Later analysis showed most CMV-associated TCR beta chains appearing HLA-restricted.

CDR1 SEHNR and CDR2 FQNEAQ come from the germline V gene (reference sequence). Trimming stripped 8 bases from V and 3 bases from J, with 14 bases between. The CDR3 length is 13 residues. PCR used 60 Vbeta primers and 13 Jbeta primers. TCRdb's table, derived via immunoSEQ multiplex PCR, lists solely in-frame clones and lacks some. This sample has about 210,000 clones, with approximately 78% found just once. As to this clone: The antigen remains undetermined.

The sample was PBMCs. The TCR sequence derives from a boy aged 5-17 years in good health and CMV-seronegative. The chain has TRBV7-9 and TRBJ2-7; the D gene is possibly TRBD1 (6 bases). The CDR3 DNA is TGTGCCAGCGCGGCGCAGGGGTACTACGAGCAGTACTTC. It is translated as CASAAQGYYEQYF. Full variable domain (missing parts from reference TRBV7-9 and TRBJ2-7): DTGVSQNPRHKITKRGQNVTFRCDPISEHNRLYWYRQTLGQGPEFLTYFQNEAQLEKSRLLSDRFSAERPKGSFSTLEIQRTEQGDSAMYLCASAAQGYYEQYFGPGTRLTVT.